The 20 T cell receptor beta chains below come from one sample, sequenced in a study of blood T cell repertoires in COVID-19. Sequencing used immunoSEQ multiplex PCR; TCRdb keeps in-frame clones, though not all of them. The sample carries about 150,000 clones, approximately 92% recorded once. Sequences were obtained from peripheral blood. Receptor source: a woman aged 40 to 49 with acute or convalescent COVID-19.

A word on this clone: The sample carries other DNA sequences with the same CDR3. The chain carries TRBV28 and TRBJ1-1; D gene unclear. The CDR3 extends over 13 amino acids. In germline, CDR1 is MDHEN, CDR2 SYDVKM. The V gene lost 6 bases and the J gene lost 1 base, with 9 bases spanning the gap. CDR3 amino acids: CASSLPQNTEAFF. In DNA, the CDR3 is TGTGCCAGCAGCTTACCACAGAACACTGAAGCTTTCTTT.

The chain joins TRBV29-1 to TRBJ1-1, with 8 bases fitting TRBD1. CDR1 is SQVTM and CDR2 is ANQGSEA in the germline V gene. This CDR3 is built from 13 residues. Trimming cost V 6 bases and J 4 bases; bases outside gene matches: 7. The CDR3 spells CSVDQGAATEAFF. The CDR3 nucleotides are TGCAGCGTCGACCAGGGGGCCGCCACTGAAGCTTTCTTT.

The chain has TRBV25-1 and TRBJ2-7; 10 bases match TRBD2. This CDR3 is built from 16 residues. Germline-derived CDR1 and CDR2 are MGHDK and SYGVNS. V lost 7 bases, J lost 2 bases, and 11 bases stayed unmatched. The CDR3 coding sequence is TGTGCCAGCATGGGTCTAGCGGGAGATCTGGCCTACGAGCAGTACTTC. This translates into CASMGLAGDLAYEQYF.

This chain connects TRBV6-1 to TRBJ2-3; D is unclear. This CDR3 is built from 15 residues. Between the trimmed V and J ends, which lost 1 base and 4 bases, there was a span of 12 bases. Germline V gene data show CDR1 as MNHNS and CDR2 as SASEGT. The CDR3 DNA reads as TGTGCCAGCAGTGAAGGTCAGGCAGGCGCAGATACGCAGTATTTT. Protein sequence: CASSEGQAGADTQYF.

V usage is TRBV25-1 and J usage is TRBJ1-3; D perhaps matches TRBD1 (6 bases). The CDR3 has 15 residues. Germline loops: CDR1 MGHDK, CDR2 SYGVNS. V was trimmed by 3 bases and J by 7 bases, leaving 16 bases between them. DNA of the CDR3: TGTGCCAGCAGTGACGTTGGGGACAAGGGGAACACCATATATTTT. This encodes CASSDVGDKGNTIYF. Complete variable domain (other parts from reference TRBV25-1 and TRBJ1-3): EADIYQTPRYLVIGTGKKITLECSQTMGHDKMYWYQQDPGMELHLIHYSYGVNSTEKGDLSSESTVSRIRTEHFPLTLESARPSHTSQYLCASSDVGDKGNTIYFGEGSWLTVV.

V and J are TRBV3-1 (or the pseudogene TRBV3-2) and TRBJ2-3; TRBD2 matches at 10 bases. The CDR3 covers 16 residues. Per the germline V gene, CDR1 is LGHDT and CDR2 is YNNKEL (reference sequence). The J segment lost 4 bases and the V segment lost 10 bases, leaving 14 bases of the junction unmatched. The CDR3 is CATGARIAGGPDTQYF. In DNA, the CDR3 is TGTGCCACCGGAGCTAGAATAGCGGGGGGTCCAGATACGCAGTATTTT.

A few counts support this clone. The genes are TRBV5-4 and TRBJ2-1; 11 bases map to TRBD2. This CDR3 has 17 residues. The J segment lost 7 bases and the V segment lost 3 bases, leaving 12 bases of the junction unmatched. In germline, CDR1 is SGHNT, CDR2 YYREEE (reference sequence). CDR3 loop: CASSWGGSGGAGNEQFF. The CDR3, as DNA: TGTGCCAGCAGCTGGGGTGGTAGCGGGGGGGCCGGGAATGAGCAGTTCTTC.

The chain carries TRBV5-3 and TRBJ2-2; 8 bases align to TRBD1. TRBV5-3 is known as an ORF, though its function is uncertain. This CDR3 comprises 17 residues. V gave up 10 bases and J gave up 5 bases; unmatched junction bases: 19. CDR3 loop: CAFRGDDRGVETGELFF. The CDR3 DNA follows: TGTGCCTTTAGAGGGGACGACAGGGGAGTAGAAACCGGGGAGCTGTTTTTT.

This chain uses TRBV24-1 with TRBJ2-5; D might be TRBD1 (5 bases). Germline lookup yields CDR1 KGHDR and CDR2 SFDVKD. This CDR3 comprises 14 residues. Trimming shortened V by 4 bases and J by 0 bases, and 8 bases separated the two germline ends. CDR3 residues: CATSDQGYQETQYF. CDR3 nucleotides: TGTGCCACCAGTGACCAGGGTTACCAAGAGACCCAGTACTTC.

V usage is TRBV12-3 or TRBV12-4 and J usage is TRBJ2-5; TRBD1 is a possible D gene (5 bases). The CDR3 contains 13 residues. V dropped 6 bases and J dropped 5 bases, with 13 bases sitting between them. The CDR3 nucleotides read TGTGCCAGCAGGCAAGGGGCGCGGGAGACCCAGTACTTC. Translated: CASRQGARETQYF.

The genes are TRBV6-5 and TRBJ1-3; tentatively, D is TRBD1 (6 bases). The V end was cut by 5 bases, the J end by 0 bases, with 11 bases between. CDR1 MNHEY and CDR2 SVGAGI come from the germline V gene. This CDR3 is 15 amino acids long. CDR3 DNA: TGTGCCAGCAGTCCCAGGGGAACCTCTGGAAACACCATATATTTT. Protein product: CASSPRGTSGNTIYF.

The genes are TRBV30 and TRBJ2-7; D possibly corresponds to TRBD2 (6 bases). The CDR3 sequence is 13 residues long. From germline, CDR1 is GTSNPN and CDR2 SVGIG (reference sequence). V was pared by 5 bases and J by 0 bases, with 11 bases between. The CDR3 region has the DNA TGTGCCTGGGCGCGGGGTAGCTCCTACGAGCAGTACTTC. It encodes CAWARGSSYEQYF.

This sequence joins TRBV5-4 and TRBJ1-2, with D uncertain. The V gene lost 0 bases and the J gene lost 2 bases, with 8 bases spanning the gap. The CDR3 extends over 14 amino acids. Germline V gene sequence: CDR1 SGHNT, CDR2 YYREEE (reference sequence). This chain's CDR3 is CASSLAGQNYGYTF. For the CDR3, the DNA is TGTGCCAGCAGCTTGGCTGGGCAGAACTATGGCTACACCTTC. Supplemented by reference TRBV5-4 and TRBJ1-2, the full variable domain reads ETGVTQSPTHLIKTRGQQVTLRCSSQSGHNTVSWYQQALGQGPQFIFQYYREEENGRGNFPPRFSGLQFPNYSSELNVNALELDDSALYLCASSLAGQNYGYTFGSGTRLTVV.

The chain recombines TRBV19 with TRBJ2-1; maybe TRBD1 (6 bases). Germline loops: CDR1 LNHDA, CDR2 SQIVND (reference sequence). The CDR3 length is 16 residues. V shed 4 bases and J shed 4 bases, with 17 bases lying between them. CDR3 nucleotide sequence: TGTGCCAGTAGTAGAGAACAGGGACGAACTTACAATGAGCAGTTCTTC. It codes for CASSREQGRTYNEQFF. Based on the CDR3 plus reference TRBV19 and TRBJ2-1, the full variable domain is DGGITQSPKYLFRKEGQNVTLSCEQNLNHDAMYWYRQDPGQGLRLIYYSQIVNDFQKGDIAEGYSVSREKKESFPLTVTSAQKNPTAFYLCASSREQGRTYNEQFFGPGTRLTVL.

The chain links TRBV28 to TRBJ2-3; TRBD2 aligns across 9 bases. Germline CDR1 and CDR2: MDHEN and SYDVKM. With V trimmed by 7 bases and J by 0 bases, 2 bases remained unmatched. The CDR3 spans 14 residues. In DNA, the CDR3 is TGTGCCAGCAACCTAGCGGGGAGCACAGATACGCAGTATTTT. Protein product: CASNLAGSTDTQYF.

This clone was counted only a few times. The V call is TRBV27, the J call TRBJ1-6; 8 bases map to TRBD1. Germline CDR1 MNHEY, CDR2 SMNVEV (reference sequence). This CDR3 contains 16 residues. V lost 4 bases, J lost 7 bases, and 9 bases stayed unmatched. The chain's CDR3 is CASSSATGEGNSPLHF. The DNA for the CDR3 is TGTGCCAGCAGTTCAGCGACAGGGGAAGGAAATTCACCCCTCCACTTT.

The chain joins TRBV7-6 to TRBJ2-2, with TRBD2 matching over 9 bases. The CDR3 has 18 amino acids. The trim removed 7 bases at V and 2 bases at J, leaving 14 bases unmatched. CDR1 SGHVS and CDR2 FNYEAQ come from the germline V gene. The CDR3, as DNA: TGTGCCAGCACCTCTGATCTAGCGGGAATAATAAACACCGGGGAGCTGTTTTTT. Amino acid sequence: CASTSDLAGIINTGELFF. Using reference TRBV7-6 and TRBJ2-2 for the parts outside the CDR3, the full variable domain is GAGVSQSPRYKVTKRGQDVALRCDPISGHVSLYWYRQALGQGPEFLTYFNYEAQQDKSGLPNDRFSAERPEGSISTLTIQRTEQRDSAMYRCASTSDLAGIINTGELFFGEGSRLTVL.

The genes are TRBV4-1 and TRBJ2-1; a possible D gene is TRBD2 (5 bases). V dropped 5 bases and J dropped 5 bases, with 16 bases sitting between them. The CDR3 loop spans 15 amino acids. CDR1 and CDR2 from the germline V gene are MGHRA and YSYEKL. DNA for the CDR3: TGCGCCAGCAGCTCGGGGTTTAATTTAGACAATGAGCAGTTCTTC. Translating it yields CASSSGFNLDNEQFF.

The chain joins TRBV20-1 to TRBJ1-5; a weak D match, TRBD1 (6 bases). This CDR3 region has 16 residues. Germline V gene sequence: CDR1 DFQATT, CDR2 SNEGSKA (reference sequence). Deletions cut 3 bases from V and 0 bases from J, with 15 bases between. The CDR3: CSASTGTPYSNQPQHF. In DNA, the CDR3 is TGCAGTGCTAGTACCGGGACACCGTATAGCAATCAGCCCCAGCATTTT.

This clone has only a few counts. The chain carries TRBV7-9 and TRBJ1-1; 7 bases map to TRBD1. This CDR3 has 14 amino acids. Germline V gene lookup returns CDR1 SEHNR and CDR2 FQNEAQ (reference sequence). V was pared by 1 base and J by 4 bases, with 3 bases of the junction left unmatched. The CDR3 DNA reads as TGTGCCAGCAGCTTAGAGGGGGCGACCACTGAAGCTTTCTTT. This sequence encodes CASSLEGATTEAFF.